This TCR beta chain was sequenced during a study of human T cells and chemical hapten exposure. Individual cDNA molecules each carried unique molecular identifiers attached by the library. One entry per CDR3 protein results from TCRdb running MiXCR on the RACE reads. The sample has some 90,000 distinct CDR3 sequences; approximately 10% are singletons. This clonotype was seen repeatedly, ten times or more. Germline-derived CDR1 and CDR2 are SGHTA and FQGNSA. V trimming: 4 bases; J trimming: 3 bases; junction bases outside the gene matches: 2. This CDR3 comprises 15 residues. Stated time point: healthy volunteer bleed at 2 weeks. Total RNA was isolated from unfractionated whole blood.

The chain joins TRBV7-2 to TRBJ2-3; 12 positions match TRBD2. This clonotype originated in a female donor in good health. Some clones in this sample may be carry-over from other donors' samples. Sequencing used whole blood. CDR3 residues: CASSSLAGGTDTQYF. DNA of the CDR3: TGTGCCAGCAGCTCTCTAGCGGGAGGGACAGATACGCAGTATTTT.